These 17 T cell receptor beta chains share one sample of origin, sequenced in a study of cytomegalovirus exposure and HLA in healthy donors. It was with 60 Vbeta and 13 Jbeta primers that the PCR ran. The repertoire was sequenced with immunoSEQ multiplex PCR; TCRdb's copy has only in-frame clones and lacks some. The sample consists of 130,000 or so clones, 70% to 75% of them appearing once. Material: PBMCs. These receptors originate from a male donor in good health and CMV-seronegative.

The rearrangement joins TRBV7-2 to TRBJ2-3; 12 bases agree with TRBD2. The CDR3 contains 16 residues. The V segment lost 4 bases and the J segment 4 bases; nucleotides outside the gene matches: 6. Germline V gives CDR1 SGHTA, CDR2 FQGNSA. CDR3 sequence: CASSWTSGIGADTQYF. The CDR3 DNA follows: TGTGCCAGCAGCTGGACTAGCGGGATAGGCGCAGATACGCAGTATTTT. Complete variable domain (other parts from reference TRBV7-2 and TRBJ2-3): GAGVSQSPSNKVTEKGKDVELRCDPISGHTALYWYRQSLGQGLEFLIYFQGNSAPDKSGLPSDRFSAERTGGSVSTLTIQRTQQEDSAVYLCASSWTSGIGADTQYFGPGTRLTVL.

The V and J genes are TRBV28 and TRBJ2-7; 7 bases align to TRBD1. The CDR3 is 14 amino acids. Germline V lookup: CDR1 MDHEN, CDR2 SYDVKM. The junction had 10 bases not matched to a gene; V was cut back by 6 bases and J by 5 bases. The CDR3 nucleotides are TGTGCCAGCAGCGCCCGACAGGGACCCAACGAGCAGTACTTC. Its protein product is CASSARQGPNEQYF. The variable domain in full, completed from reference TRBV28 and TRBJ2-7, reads DVKVTQSSRYLVKRTGEKVFLECVQDMDHENMFWYRQDPGLGLRLIYFSYDVKMKEKGDIPEGYSVSREKKERFSLILESASTNQTSMYLCASSARQGPNEQYFGPGTRLTVT.

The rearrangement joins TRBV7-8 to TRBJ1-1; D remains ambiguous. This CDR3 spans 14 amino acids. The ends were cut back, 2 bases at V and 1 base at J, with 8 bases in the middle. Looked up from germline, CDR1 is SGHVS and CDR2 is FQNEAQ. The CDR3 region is CASSLNAANTEAFF. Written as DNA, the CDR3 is TGTGCCAGCAGCTTAAATGCGGCGAACACTGAAGCTTTCTTT.

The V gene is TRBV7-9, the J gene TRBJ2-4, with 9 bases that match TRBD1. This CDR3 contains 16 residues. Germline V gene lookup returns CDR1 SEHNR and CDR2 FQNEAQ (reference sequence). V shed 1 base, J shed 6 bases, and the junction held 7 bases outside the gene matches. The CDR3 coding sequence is TGTGCCAGCAGCTTAGGTTCTAGGACAGGGGTAAACATTCAGTACTTC. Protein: CASSLGSRTGVNIQYF.

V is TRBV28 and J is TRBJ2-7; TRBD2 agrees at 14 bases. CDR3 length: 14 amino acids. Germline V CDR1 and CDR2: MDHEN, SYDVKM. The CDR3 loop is CAAGTSGGLGRQYF. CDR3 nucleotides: TGTGCTGCCGGGACTAGCGGGGGCCTAGGACGGCAGTACTTC.

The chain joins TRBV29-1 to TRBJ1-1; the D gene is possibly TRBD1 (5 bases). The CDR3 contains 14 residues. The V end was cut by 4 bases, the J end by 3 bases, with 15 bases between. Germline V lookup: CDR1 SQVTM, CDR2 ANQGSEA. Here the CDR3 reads CSVGREGLHTEAFF. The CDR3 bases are TGCAGCGTTGGGAGGGAGGGGTTGCACACTGAAGCTTTCTTT.

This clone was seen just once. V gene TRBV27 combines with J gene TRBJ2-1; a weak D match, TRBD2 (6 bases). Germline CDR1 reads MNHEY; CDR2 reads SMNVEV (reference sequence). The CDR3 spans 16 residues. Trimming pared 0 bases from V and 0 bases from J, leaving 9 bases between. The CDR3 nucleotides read TGTGCCAGCAGTTTATCGGCGGGATCCTCCTACAATGAGCAGTTCTTC. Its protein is CASSLSAGSSYNEQFF.

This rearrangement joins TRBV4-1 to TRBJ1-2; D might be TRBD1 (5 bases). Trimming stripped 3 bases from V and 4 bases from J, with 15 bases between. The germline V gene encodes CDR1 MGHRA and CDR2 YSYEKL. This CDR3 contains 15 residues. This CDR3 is CASSQARDSFYGYTF. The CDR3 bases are TGCGCCAGCAGCCAGGCCCGGGACTCCTTCTATGGCTACACCTTC.

CDR3 DNA: TGCGCCAGCAGCCAAGAGGACAGGGAAGGTGGCTACACCTTC. The encoded protein is CASSQEDREGGYTF. The chain couples TRBV4-3 to TRBJ1-2; 8 bases agree with TRBD1. The CDR3 runs to 14 residues. Trimming at V came to 0 bases and at J to 7 bases, leaving 4 bases not matched to a gene. Germline-derived CDR1 and CDR2 are LGHNA and YSLEER.

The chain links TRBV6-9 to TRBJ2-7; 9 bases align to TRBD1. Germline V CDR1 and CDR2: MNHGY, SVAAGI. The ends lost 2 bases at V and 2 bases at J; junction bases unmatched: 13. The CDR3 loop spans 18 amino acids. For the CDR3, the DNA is TGTGCCAGCAGTTATCCACCGGGACAGGGCTTATTTACCTACGAGCAGTACTTC. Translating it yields CASSYPPGQGLFTYEQYF.

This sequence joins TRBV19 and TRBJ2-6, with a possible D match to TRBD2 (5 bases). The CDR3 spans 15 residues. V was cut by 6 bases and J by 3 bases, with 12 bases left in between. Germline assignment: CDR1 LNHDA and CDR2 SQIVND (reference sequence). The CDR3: CASRDSPGGANVLTF. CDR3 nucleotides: TGTGCCAGTAGGGACTCCCCGGGTGGGGCCAACGTCCTGACTTTC.

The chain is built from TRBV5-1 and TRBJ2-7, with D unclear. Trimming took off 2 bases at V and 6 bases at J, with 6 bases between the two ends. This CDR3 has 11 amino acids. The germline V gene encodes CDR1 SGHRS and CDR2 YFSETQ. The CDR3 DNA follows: TGCGCCAGCAGCTTCGGTCCCGAGCAGTACTTC. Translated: CASSFGPEQYF.

The DNA for the CDR3 is TGTGCCAGCAGCTCCGTTAATGAAAAACTGTTTTTT. This gives the protein CASSSVNEKLFF. The chain is built from TRBV7-9 and TRBJ1-4; D unclear. The CDR3 spans 12 residues. Trimming stripped 4 bases from V and 4 bases from J, with 4 bases between. Germline CDR1 and CDR2: SEHNR and FQNEAQ (reference sequence).

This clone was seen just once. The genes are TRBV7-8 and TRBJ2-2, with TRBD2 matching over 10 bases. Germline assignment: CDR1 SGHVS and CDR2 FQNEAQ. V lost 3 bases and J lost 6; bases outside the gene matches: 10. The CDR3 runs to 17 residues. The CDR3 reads CASSFNGAGGPAGELFF. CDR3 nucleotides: TGTGCCAGCAGCTTCAACGGAGCGGGAGGGCCGGCCGGGGAGCTGTTTTTT.

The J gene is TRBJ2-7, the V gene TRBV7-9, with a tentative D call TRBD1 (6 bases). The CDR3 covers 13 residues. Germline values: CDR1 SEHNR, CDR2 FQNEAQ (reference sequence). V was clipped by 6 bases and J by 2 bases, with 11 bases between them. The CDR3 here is CASSKGQTYEQYF. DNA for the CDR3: TGTGCCAGCAGTAAAGGACAGACCTACGAGCAGTACTTC.

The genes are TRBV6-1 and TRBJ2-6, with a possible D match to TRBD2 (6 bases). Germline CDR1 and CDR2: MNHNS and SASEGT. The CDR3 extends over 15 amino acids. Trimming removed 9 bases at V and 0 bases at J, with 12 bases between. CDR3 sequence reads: CASRNGGSGANVLTF. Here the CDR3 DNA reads TGTGCCAGTCGCAACGGGGGCTCTGGGGCCAACGTCCTGACTTTC.

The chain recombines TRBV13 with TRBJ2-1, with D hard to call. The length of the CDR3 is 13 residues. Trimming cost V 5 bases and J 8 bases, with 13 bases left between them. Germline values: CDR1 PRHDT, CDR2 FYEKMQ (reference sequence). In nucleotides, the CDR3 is TGTGCCAGCAGCCCTCGGTCAAGCTATGAGCAGTTCTTC. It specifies CASSPRSSYEQFF.